This TCR beta chain was found in a study of human T cells and chemical hapten exposure (dated by TCRdb to the early 2020s). With regard to the full study: For sensitization, 2% DPC in acetone was applied to a 2 cm by 2 cm area of upper inner arm skin. Throughout the study period of roughly five months, patients also received therapeutic DPC doses to the scalp every week. Libraries were pooled for sequencing, and per-sample TCR yields varied mainly because of small differences in library volumes within the pool. This study followed changes in the peripheral blood TCR repertoire in vivo during primary and secondary sensitization of alopecia patients to the hapten diphenylcyclopropenone (DPC). Most of the patients in the cohort were female, and the cohort covered alopecia areata with under or over 50% scalp involvement, alopecia totalis and alopecia universalis. Blood was sampled from patients pre-sensitization (week 0) and at 2, 6 and about 24 weeks after DPC sensitization. Patch testing was done on the upper back using Finn chambers containing 0.01% DPC, and results were scored after 6 days according to International Contact Dermatitis Research Group standards. Twenty-nine alopecia patients provided blood for TCR sequencing at one to four time points (pre-sensitization, 2, 6 and 24 weeks).

The protocol used for the library was RACE. Sequencer: NextSeq 500. During library preparation, unique molecular identifiers were attached to individual cDNA molecules so that TCRs could be counted in a quantitative, reproducible way. Both TCR alpha and TCR beta chains were sequenced from each blood RNA sample. The paper's data handling went like this. Samples had a median of 95,638 TCRs, with a range from roughly 23,224 to 700,000. The Decombinator software suite was used to annotate V, J and CDR3 in the TCR reads. For PS versus PT1 abundance plots, all samples were subsampled to the same number of TCRs (28,000). TCRs were defined as expanded if absent before sensitization and observed at least eight times at the 2-week time point. The raw public reads went through TCRdb reprocessing: fastp at Q25, MiXCR clone calling, in-frame beta chains kept. Identical CDR3 protein sequences are pooled into one entry, listed with their most common genes and DNA. These V and J calls derive from TCRdb rather than the authors' analysis. The sample yields approximately 82,000 distinct CDR3 sequences; roughly a tenth were counted once. The top ten clonotypes cover less than 2.5% of the sample.

Points the paper makes about the study in general: Compared with pre-sensitization or healthy control sets, expanded TCRs formed significantly more large CDR3 similarity clusters, which is consistent with antigen-driven responses. DPC sensitization did not change how many TCRs were above 1 in 1000 frequency, and no evidence was found of alterations in global repertoire structure. Patch test score correlated positively with the number of PT1 expanded TCRs, reaching significance at thresholds 8, 16 and 32 but not at 4. After repeated subsampling, changes were observed in the strength of the expansion versus patch-test correlation and in the threshold at which the correlation became significant. Alopecia, a presumed autoimmune disease, was present in all patients, so the immune response of the patients might differ from that of healthy individuals.

This clonotype was seen more than once but under ten times. This clone's antigen is unknown. Base qualities are not at hand, and no much larger clone is one base apart. The intended sense of this specimen's time point label: patch test 1, 2 weeks after DPC sensitization. The treatment or condition label, as the study defines it: therapeutic diphenylcyclopropenone sensitization with weekly scalp DPC. At every patch-test visit, the blood draw took place before the patch test was put on. To be eligible, patients had to be aged 18 to 70, diagnosed with alopecia and judged suitable for DPC therapy, while pregnant patients were excluded. Total RNA was isolated from unfractionated whole blood collected in Tempus Blood RNA tubes. The CDR3 measures 13 amino acids from cysteine to phenylalanine. Only CDR3 DNA remains: 39 bases, in frame from the first base. According to the germline V gene, CDR1 reads MNHEY and CDR2 reads SVGEGT. V is cut by 2 bases and J by 0 bases, and the space between the germline ends is 4 bases.

The chain is encoded by TRBV6-2 or TRBV6-3 joined to TRBJ1-1; the D gene cannot be named for sure. Sequencing was performed on whole blood, taken in connection with sensitization to the hapten diphenylcyclopropenone (DPC). The receptor's source is a man in his forties with alopecia areata. Some clones in this sample may be carry-over from other donors' samples. The nucleotide sequence is TGTGCCAGCAGTTACGAGGTGAACACTGAAGCTTTCTTT. This yields the protein CASSYEVNTEAFF.